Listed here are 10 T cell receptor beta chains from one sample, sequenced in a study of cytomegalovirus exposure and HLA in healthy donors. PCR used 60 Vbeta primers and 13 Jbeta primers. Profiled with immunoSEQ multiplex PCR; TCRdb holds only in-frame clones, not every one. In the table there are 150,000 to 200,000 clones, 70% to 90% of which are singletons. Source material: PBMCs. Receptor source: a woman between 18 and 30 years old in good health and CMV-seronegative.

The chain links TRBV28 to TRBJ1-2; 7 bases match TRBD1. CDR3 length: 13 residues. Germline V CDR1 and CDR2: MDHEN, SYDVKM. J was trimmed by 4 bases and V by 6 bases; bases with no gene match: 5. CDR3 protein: CASRPPGGYGYTF. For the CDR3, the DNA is TGTGCCAGCAGGCCACCAGGGGGCTATGGCTACACCTTC.

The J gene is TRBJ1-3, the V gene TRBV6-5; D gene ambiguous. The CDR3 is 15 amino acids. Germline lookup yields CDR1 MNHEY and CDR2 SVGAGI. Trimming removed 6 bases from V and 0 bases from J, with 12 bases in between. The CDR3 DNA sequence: TGTGCCAGCAGACCGACACAGTACTCTGGAAACACCATATATTTT. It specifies CASRPTQYSGNTIYF.

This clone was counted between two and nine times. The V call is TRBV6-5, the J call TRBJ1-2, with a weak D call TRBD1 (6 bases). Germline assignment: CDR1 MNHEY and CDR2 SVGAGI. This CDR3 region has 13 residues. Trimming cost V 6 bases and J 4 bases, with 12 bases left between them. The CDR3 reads CASSPGAAYGYTF. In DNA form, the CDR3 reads TGTGCCAGCAGCCCAGGGGCGGCCTATGGCTACACCTTC.

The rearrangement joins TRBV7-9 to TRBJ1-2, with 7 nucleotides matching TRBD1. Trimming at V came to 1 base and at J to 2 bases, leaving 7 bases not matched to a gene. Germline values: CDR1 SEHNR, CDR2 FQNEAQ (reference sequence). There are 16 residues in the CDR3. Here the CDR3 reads CASSLGQGSSNYGYTF. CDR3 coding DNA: TGTGCCAGCAGCTTAGGACAGGGCTCATCCAACTATGGCTACACCTTC.

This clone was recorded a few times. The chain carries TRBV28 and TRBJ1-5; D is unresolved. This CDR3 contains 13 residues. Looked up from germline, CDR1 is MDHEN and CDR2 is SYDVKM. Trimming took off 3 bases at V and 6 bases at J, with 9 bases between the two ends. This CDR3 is CASSFELIQPQHF. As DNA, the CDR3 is TGTGCCAGCAGTTTTGAGTTAATTCAGCCCCAGCATTTT.

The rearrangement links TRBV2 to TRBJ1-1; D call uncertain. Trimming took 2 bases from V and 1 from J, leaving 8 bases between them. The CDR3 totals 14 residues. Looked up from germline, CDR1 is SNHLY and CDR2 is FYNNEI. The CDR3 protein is CASSESTPNTEAFF. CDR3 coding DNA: TGTGCCAGCAGTGAATCAACACCGAACACTGAAGCTTTCTTT.

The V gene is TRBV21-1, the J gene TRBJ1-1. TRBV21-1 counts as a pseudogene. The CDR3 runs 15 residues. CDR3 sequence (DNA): TGTGCCAGCACCCAATCGGGGGGATTGAACACTGAAGCTTTCTTT. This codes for CASTQSGGLNTEAFF.

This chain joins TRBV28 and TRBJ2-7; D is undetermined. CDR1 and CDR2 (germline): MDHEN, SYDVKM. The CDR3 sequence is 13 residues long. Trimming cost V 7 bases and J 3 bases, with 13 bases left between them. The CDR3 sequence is CASKLRGYYEQYF. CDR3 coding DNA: TGTGCCAGCAAATTACGAGGATACTACGAGCAGTACTTC.

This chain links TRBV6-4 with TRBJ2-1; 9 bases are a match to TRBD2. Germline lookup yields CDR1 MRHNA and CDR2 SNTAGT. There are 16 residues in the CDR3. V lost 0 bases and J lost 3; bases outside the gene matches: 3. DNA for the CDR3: TGTGCCAGCAGTGACTCTGGGACTAGCAACTACAATGAGCAGTTCTTC. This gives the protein CASSDSGTSNYNEQFF.

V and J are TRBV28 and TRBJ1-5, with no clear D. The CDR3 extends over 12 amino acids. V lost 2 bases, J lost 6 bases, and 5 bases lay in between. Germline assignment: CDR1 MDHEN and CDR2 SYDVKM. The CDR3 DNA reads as TGTGCCAGCAGTTTACTCGGTCAGCCCCAGCATTTT. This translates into CASSLLGQPQHF.